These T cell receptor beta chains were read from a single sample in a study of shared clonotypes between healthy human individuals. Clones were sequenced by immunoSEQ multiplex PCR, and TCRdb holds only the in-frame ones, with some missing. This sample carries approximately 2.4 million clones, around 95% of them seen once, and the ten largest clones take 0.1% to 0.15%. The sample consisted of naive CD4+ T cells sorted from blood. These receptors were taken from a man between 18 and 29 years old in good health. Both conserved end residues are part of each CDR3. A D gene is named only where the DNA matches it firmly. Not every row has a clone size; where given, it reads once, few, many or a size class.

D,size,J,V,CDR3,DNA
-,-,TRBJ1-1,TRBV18,CASSPRRVVSTEAFF,TGTGCCAGCTCACCGAGACGGGTTGTGTCCACTGAAGCTTTCTTT
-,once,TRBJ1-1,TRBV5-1,CASSLAGNTEAFF,TGCGCCAGCAGCTTGGCCGGAAACACTGAAGCTTTCTTT
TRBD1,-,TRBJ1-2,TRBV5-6,CASTFRGNYGYTF,TGTGCCAGCACCTTCAGGGGGAACTATGGCTACACCTTC
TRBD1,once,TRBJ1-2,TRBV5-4,CASSSQGADGYTF,TGTGCCAGCAGCTCGCAGGGGGCAGATGGCTACACCTTC
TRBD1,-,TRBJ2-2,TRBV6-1,CASDKDRGLTGELFF,TGTGCCAGCGACAAGGACAGGGGGCTGACCGGGGAGCTGTTTTTT
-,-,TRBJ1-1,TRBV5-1,CASSTAGVGTEAFF,TGCGCCAGCAGCACCGCAGGGGTGGGAACTGAAGCTTTCTTT
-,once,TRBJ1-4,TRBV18,CASSPRHPSTNEKLFF,TGTGCCAGCTCACCCCGGCATCCCTCCACTAATGAAAAACTGTTTTTT
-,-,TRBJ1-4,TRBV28,CASSWGGTNEKLFF,TGTGCCAGCAGTTGGGGGGGAACTAATGAAAAACTGTTTTTT
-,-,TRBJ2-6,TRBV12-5,CASGPNNNPGANVLTF,TGTGCTAGTGGCCCTAATAACAACCCTGGGGCCAACGTCCTGACTTTC
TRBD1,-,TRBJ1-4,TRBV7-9,CASSLGDRVDEKLFF,TGTGCCAGCAGCTTAGGGGACAGGGTGGATGAAAAACTGTTTTTT